This T cell receptor (beta chain) was recovered during a study of blood T cell repertoires in COVID-19. Study-level background: Spain, Italy and the United States supplied samples that represented acute and convalescent COVID-19. The cDNA or gDNA used as material had been derived from T cells, B-cell-depleted T cells, or PBMCs.

Those enrolled, adults aged 18 to 89 years, came from some 25 US areas. Per the original data handling: Reference gene primer amplification gave nucleated cell count estimates. Produced via immunoSEQ multiplex PCR; TCRdb's table is partial and in-frame only. V and J calls plus clone size are reproduced from that table; the DNA served to infer D and trimming. The table includes roughly 58,000 clones, around two thirds detected once. Sequenced material: PBMCs or T cells enriched from blood (not recorded which). The sequence came from a woman in her sixties or seventies who had been exposed to COVID-19.

The chain's CDR3 is CASSQDLVAYNEQFF. CDR3 sequence (DNA): TGTGCCAGCAGCCAAGATCTAGTTGCTTACAATGAGCAGTTCTTC. The chain recombines TRBV3-1 (or the pseudogene TRBV3-2) with TRBJ2-1; D not certain. The V gene lost 0 bases and the J gene lost 4 bases, with 10 bases spanning the gap. This CDR3 is 15 amino acids long. Germline V gene sequence: CDR1 LGHDT, CDR2 YNNKEL (reference sequence).